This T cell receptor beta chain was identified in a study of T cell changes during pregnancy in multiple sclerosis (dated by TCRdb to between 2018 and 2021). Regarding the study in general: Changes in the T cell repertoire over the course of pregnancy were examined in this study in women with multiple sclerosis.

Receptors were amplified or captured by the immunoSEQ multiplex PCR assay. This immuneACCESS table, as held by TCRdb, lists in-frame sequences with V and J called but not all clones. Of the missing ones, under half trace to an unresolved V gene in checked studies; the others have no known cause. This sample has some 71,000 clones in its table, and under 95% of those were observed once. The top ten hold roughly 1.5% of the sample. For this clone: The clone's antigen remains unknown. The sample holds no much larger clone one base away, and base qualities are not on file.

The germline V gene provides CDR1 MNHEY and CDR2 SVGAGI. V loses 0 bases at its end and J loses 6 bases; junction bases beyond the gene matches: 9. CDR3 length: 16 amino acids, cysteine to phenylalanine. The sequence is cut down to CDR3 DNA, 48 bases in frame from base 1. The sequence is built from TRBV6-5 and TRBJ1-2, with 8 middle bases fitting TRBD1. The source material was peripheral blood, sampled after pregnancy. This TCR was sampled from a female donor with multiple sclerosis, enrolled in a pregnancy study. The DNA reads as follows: TGTGCCAGCAGTTACTCGGCAGGGGGCGTTCCGGATGGCTACACCTTC. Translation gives CASSYSAGGVPDGYTF.